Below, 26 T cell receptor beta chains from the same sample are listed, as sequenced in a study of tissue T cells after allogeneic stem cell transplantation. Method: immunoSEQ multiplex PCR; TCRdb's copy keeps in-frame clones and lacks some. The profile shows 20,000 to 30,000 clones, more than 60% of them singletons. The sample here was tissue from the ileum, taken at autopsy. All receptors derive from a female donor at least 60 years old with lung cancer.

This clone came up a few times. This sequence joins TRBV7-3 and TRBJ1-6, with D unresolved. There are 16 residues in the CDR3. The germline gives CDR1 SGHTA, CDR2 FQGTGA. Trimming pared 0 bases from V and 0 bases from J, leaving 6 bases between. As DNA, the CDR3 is TGTGCCAGCAGCTTAACAGGAGTCTCCTATAATTCACCCCTCCACTTT. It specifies CASSLTGVSYNSPLHF.

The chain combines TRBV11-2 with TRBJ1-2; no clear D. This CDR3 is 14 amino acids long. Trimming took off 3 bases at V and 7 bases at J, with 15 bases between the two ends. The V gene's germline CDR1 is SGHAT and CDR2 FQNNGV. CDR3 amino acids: CASSLRRAWSGYTF. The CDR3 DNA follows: TGTGCCAGCAGCTTGAGAAGGGCATGGAGTGGCTACACCTTC. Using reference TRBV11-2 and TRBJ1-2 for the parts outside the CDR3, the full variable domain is EAGVAQSPRYKIIEKRQSVAFWCNPISGHATLYWYQQILGQGPKLLIQFQNNGVVDDSQLPKDRFSAERLKGVDSTLKIQPAKLEDSAVYLCASSLRRAWSGYTFGSGTRLTVV.

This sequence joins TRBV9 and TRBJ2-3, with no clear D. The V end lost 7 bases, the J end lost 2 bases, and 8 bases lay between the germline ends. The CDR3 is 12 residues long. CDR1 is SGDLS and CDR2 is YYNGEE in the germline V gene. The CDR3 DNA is TGTGCCAGCGGGCCAATCACAGATACGCAGTATTTT. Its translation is CASGPITDTQYF.

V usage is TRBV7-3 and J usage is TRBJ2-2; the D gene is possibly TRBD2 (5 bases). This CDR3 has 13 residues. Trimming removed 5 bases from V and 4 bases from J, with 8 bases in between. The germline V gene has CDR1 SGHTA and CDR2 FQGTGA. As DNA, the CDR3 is TGTGCCAGCAGCGGCACTAGCACCGGGGAGCTGTTTTTT. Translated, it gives CASSGTSTGELFF.

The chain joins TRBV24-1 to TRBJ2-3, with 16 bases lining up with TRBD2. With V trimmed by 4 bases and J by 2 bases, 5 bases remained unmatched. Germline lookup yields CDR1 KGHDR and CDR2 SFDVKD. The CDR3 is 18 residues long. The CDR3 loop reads CATSDPGTSGRDTDTQYF. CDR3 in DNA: TGTGCCACCAGTGACCCCGGGACTAGCGGGAGGGACACAGATACGCAGTATTTT.

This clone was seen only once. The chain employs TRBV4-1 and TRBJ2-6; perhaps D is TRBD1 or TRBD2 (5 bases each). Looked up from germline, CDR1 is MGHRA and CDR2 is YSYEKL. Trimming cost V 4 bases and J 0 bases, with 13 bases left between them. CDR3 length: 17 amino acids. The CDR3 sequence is CASSRDGTLSGANVLTF. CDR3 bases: TGCGCCAGCAGCCGGGACGGTACCCTCTCTGGGGCCAACGTCCTGACTTTC.

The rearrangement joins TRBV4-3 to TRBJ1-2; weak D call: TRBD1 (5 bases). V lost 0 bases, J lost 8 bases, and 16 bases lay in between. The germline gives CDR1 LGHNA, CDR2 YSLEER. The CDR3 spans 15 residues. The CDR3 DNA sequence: TGCGCCAGCAGCCAAGATAGTCGGGGTAGGGGCGGCTACACCTTC. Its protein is CASSQDSRGRGGYTF.

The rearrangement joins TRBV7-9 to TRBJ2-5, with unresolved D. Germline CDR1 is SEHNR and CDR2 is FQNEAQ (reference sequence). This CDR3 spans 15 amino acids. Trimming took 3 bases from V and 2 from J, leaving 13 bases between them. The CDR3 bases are TGTGCCAGCAGCTTCGGTGGGGATGGTCAAGAGACCCAGTACTTC. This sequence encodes CASSFGGDGQETQYF.

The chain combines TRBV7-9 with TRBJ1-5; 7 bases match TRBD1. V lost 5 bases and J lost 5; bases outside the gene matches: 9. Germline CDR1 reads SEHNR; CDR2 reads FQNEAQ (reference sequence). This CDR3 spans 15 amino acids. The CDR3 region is CASSPWTGSHQPQHF. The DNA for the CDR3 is TGTGCCAGCAGCCCCTGGACAGGAAGCCATCAGCCCCAGCATTTT. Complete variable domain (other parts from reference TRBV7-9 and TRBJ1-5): DTGVSQNPRHKITKRGQNVTFRCDPISEHNRLYWYRQTLGQGPEFLTYFQNEAQLEKSRLLSDRFSAERPKGSFSTLEIQRTEQGDSAMYLCASSPWTGSHQPQHFGDGTRLSIL.

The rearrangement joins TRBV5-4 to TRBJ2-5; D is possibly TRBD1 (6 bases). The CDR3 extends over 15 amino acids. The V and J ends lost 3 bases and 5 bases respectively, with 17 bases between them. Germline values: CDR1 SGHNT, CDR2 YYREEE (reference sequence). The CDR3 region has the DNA TGTGCCAGCAGCTCCCCCCTCGGGACATCGGAGACCCAGTACTTC. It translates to CASSSPLGTSETQYF.

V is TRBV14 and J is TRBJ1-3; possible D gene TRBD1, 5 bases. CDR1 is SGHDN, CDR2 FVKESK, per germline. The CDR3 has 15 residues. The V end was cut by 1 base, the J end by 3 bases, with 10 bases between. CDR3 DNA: TGTGCCAGCAGCCAAGGAGGGGCAGGTGGAAACACCATATATTTT. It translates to CASSQGGAGGNTIYF.

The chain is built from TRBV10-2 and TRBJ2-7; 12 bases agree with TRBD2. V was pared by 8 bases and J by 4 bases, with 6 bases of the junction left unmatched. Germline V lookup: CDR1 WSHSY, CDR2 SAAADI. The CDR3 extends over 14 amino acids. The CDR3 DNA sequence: TGCGCCAGCTCCCTAGCGGGAGGGCTTTACGAGCAGTACTTC. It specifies CASSLAGGLYEQYF.

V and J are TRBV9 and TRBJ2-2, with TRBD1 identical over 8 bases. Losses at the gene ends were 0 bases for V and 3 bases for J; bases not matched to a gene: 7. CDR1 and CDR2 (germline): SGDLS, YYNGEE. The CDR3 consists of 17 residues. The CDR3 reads CASSVDHGTGYTGELFF. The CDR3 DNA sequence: TGTGCCAGCAGCGTAGACCACGGGACAGGATACACCGGGGAGCTGTTTTTT.

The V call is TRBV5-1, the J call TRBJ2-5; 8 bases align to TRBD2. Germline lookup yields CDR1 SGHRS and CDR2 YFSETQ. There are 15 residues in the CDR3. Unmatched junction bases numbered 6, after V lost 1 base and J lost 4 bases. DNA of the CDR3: TGCGCCAGCAGCTTGTTCGGGGGGGCGGGAGAGACCCAGTACTTC. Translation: CASSLFGGAGETQYF.

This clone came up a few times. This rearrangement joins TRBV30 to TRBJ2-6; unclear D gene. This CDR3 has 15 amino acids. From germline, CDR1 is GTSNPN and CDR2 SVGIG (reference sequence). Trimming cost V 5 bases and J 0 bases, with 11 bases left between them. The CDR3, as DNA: TGTGCCTGGGCATTTCACGTCTCTGGGGCCAACGTCCTGACTTTC. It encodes CAWAFHVSGANVLTF.

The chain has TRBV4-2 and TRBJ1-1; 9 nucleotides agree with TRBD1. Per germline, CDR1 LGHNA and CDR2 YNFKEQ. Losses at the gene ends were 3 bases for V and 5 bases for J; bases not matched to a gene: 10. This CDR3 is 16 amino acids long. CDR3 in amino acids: CASSQTGGMRGTEAFF. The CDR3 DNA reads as TGTGCCAGCAGCCAGACAGGGGGGATGAGGGGAACTGAAGCTTTCTTT.

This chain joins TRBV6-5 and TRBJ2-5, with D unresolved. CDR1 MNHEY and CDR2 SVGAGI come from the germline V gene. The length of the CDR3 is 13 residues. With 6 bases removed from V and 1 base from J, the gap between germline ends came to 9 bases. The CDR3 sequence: CASRPTVQETQYF. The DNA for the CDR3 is TGTGCCAGCAGGCCGACGGTCCAAGAGACCCAGTACTTC.

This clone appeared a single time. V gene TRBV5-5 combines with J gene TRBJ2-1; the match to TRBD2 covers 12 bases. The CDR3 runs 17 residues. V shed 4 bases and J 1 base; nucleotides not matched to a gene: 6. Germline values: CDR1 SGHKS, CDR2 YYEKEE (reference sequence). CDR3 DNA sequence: TGTGCCAGCAGCCCCTTGACTAGCGGGAGTTCCTACAATGAGCAGTTCTTC. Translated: CASSPLTSGSSYNEQFF.

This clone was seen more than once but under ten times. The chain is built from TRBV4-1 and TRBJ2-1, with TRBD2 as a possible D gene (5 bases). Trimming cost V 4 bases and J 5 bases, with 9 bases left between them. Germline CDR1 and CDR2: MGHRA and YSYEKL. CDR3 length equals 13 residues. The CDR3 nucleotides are TGCGCCAGCAGCCTCGGGAATCACAATGAGCAGTTCTTC. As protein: CASSLGNHNEQFF.

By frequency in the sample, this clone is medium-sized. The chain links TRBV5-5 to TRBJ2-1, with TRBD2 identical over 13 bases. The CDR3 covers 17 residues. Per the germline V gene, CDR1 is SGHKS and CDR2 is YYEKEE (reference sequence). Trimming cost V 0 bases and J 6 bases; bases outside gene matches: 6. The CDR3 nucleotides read TGTGCCAGCAGCTTGGAGGGGACTAGCGGGATTTCCAATGAGCAGTTCTTC. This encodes CASSLEGTSGISNEQFF.

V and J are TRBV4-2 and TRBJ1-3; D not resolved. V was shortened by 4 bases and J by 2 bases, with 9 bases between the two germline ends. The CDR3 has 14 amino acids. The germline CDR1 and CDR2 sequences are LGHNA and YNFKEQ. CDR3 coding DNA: TGTGCCAGCAGCCTACAAGGAACTGGAAACACCATATATTTT. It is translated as CASSLQGTGNTIYF.

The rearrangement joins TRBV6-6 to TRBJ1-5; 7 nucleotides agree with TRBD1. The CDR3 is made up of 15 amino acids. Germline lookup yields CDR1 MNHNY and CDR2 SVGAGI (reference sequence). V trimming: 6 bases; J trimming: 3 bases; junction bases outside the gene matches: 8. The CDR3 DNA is TGTGCCAGCAGGGAAGTCGACAGGGCCAATCAGCCCCAGCATTTT. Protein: CASREVDRANQPQHF.

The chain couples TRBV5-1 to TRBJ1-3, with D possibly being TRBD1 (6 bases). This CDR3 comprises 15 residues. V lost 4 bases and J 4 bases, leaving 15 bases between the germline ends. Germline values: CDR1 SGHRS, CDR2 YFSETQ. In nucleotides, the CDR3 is TGCGCCAGCAGCACTTCAGGGGTGGGAGGAAACACCATATATTTT. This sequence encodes CASSTSGVGGNTIYF.

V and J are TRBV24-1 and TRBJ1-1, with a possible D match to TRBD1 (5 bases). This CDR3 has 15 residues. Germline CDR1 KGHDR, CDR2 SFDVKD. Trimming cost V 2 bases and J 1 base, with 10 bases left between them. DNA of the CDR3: TGTGCCACCAGTGATTCGACGGGACGGAACACTGAAGCTTTCTTT. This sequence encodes CATSDSTGRNTEAFF.

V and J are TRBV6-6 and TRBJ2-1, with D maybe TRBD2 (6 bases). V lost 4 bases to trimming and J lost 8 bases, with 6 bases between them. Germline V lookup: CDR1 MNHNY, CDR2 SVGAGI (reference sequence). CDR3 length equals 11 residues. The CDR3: CASSWDYEQFF. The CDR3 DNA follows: TGTGCCAGCAGTTGGGACTATGAGCAGTTCTTC.

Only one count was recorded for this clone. The DNA for the CDR3 is TGTGCCAGCGCCCAACAGGGGGCGCAGACTGAAGCTTTCTTT. Its protein product is CASAQQGAQTEAFF. The chain recombines TRBV18 with TRBJ1-1; 9 bases are a match to TRBD1. CDR1 and CDR2 (germline): KGHSH, LQKENI. After removal of 8 bases from V and 5 bases from J, the junction contained 9 bases not matched to a gene. The CDR3 length is 14 residues.